This T cell receptor (beta chain) was sequenced during a study of blood T cell repertoires in COVID-19. Study in general: Nucleic acid was either cDNA or gDNA, and it came from T cells, B-cell-depleted T cells, or PBMCs.

In this sample, this clone turned up once. In the authors' methods: Cell counts per sample came from amplifying reference gene primers. The data were produced by immunoSEQ multiplex PCR, yet TCRdb's version contains in-frame clones alone and is incomplete. V and J calls and clone size are those listed in that table; D and trimming were worked out from the DNA. The sample records 20,000 to 25,000 clones, about nine tenths being singletons. The source of this sequence is a woman aged 65 to 85 with active COVID-19. The sample comprised peripheral blood.

The CDR3 is CASSLVQGLYSGANVLTF. The CDR3 DNA sequence: TGTGCCAGCAGCTTGGTGCAGGGGCTATACTCTGGGGCCAACGTCCTGACTTTC. V is TRBV5-6 and J is TRBJ2-6, with D tentatively TRBD1 (6 bases). Germline V gives CDR1 SGHDT, CDR2 YYEEEE. The CDR3 spans 18 residues. The V and J ends lost 0 bases and 0 bases respectively, with 13 bases between them.